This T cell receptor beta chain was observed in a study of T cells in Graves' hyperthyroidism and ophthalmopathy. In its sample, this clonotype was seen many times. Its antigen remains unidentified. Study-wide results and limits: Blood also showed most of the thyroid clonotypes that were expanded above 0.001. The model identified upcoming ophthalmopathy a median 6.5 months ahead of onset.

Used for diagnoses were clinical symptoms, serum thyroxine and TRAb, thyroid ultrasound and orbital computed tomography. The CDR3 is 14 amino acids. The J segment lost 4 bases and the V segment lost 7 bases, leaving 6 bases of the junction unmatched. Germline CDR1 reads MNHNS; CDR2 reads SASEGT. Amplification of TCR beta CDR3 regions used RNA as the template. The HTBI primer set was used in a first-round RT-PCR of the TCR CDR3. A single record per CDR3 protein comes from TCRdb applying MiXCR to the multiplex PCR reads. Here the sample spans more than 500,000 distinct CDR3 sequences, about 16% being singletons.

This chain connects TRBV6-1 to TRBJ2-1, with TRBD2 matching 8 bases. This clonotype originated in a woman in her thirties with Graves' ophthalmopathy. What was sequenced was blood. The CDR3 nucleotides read TGTGCCAGCAAACCGGCTAGCGGGTACAATGAGCAGTTCTTC. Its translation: CASKPASGYNEQFF.